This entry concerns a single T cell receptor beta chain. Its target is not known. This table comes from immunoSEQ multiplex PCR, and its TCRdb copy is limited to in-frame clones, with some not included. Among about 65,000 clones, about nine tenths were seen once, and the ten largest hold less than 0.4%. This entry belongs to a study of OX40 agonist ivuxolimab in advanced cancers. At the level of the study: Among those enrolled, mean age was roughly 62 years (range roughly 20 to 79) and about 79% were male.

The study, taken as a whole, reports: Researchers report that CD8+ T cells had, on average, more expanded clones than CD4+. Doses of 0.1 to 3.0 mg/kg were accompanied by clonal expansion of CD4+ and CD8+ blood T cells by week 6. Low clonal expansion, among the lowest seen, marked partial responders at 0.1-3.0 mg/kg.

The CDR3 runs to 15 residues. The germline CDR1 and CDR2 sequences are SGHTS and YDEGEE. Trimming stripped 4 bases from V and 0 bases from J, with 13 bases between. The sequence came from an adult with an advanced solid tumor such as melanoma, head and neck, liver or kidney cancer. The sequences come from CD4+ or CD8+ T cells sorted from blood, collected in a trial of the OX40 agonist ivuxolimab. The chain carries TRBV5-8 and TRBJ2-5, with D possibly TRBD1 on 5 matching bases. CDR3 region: CASSGPRTYQETQYF. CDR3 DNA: TGTGCCAGCAGCGGACCCCGGACATACCAAGAGACCCAGTACTTC.